This TCR beta chain was profiled in a study of blood T cell repertoires in COVID-19. In the original workflow: From reference gene primer amplification, estimates of nucleated cell counts were derived. The table came from immunoSEQ multiplex PCR; TCRdb's copy has only in-frame clones and leaves some out. That table supplies the V and J calls and clone size; D and trimming were determined from the DNA. The sample shows about 120,000 clones, almost 90% of them seen only once. This receptor was obtained from an older woman with COVID-19, enrolled during active disease. The sequenced sample was peripheral blood.

The CDR3 here is CASSRILDSGNTIYF. DNA of the CDR3: TGTGCCAGCTCACGAATACTAGACTCTGGAAACACCATATATTTT. This chain connects TRBV18 to TRBJ1-3; no reliable D call. V dropped 4 bases and J dropped 0 bases, with 10 bases sitting between them. CDR3 length: 15 residues. Germline V gives CDR1 KGHSH, CDR2 LQKENI.